Listed below are T cell receptor beta chains from one sample, sequenced in a study of cytomegalovirus exposure and HLA in healthy donors. Profiling relied on immunoSEQ multiplex PCR, and the TCRdb table lists in-frame clones only, not all of them. The table gives almost 45,000 clones; the top ten clones make up about 8% of it. Sample: PBMCs. The receptors were sampled from a male donor in good health and CMV-seronegative. CDR3s include the opening cysteine and the closing phenylalanine or tryptophan. The D gene is left open where the match is weak. Clone size appears in some rows only: once, few, many, or a class for an expanded clone.

J gene,V gene,D gene,clone size,CDR3 protein,CDR3 DNA
TRBJ2-5,TRBV5-6,TRBD1,.,CASSLGDSAEYF,TGTGCCAGCAGCTTGGGGGACAGTGCGGAGTACTTC
TRBJ1-2,TRBV6-5,.,.,CASSSLAQDYGYTF,TGTGCCAGCAGTTCCTTGGCCCAGGACTATGGCTACACCTTC
TRBJ2-1,TRBV5-4,TRBD2,.,CASSLTSGMAGTDNEQFF,TGTGCCAGCAGCTTGACTAGCGGGATGGCTGGAACCGATAATGAGCAGTTCTTC
TRBJ2-4,TRBV5-8,.,.,CASSLSGSENIQYF,TGTGCCAGCAGCTTGTCCGGGAGTGAGAACATTCAGTACTTC
TRBJ1-1,TRBV19,.,.,CASSALIGVWTEAFF,TGTGCCAGTAGTGCCCTTATAGGGGTCTGGACTGAAGCTTTCTTT
TRBJ2-7,TRBV4-1,.,.,CASSQVGARTYEQYF,TGCGCCAGCAGCCAAGTGGGAGCGCGGACCTACGAGCAGTACTTC
TRBJ2-6,TRBV2,.,.,CASTRVRSGANVLTF,TGTGCCAGCACTCGAGTGAGATCTGGGGCCAACGTCCTGACTTTC
TRBJ2-1,TRBV2,TRBD1,.,CASSDRDRVLNEQFF,TGTGCCAGCAGTGACAGGGACAGGGTTCTCAATGAGCAGTTCTTC
TRBJ1-2,TRBV7-2,.,.,CASSLEGGTYGYTF,TGTGCCAGCAGCTTAGAAGGGGGTACCTATGGCTACACCTTC
TRBJ2-5,TRBV16,TRBD2,.,CASSQSRGGETQYF,TGTGCCAGCAGCCAATCGCGGGGGGGAGAGACCCAGTACTTC
TRBJ1-5,TRBV15,TRBD1,.,CATSRGPTGSQPQHF,TGTGCCACCAGCAGAGGCCCGACAGGGTCCCAGCCCCAGCATTTT
TRBJ2-7,TRBV19,TRBD2,.,CASSMGRAQTYEQYF,TGTGCCAGTAGTATGGGGAGGGCTCAGACCTACGAGCAGTACTTC
TRBJ1-5,TRBV7-2,.,.,CASSFGGRDQPQHF,TGTGCCAGCAGCTTCGGGGGGCGCGACCAGCCCCAGCATTTT
TRBJ1-4,TRBV4-1,.,medium-sized,CASSLAATNEKLFF,TGCGCCAGCAGCCTGGCCGCAACTAATGAAAAACTGTTTTTT
TRBJ2-5,TRBV7-6,TRBD1,.,CASSFSTGGETQYF,TGTGCCAGCAGCTTCTCGACAGGGGGAGAGACCCAGTACTTC
TRBJ2-2,TRBV19,TRBD1,.,CASTPGQGALAGELFF,TGTGCCAGTACCCCGGGACAGGGGGCTTTAGCCGGGGAGCTGTTTTTT
TRBJ2-3,TRBV5-1,TRBD2,.,CASSYTSGITDTQYF,TGCGCCAGCAGCTACACTAGCGGGATCACAGATACGCAGTATTTT
TRBJ2-1,TRBV7-2,.,.,CASSLAPASNEQFF,TGTGCCAGCAGCTTAGCCCCTGCCAGCAATGAGCAGTTCTTC
TRBJ2-1,TRBV5-4,.,.,CASSSSSNNEQFF,TGTGCCAGCAGCTCTTCCTCTAACAATGAGCAGTTCTTC
TRBJ2-1,TRBV2,TRBD2,.,CASSARGLAGNEQFF,TGTGCCAGCAGTGCCCGAGGACTAGCGGGCAATGAGCAGTTCTTC